This is a list of T cell receptor beta chains from one sample in a study of post-analysis software for immune sequencing data. TCRdb analysed the PCR reads with MiXCR anew, one entry per CDR3 protein. The sample lists 450,000 or so distinct CDR3 sequences, approximately 46% occurring once. The sample consisted of blood. The receptors derive from a girl aged 10 to 17 with multiple sclerosis. CDR3s include the opening cysteine and the closing phenylalanine or tryptophan. Each record gives: clone size, J gene, D gene, V gene, CDR3 protein, CDR3 DNA. D genes are given only for firm matches. Clone size is not always given. Where it is, it says once, few, many or a class for expanded clones.

NA	TRBJ2-2	NA	TRBV5-1	CASSLWGRMNTGELFF	TGCGCCAGCAGCTTATGGGGACGGATGAACACCGGGGAGCTGTTTTTT
NA	TRBJ2-1	TRBD2	TRBV7-6	CASSLLAGGLGEQFF	TGTGCCAGCAGCTTACTAGCGGGAGGGCTCGGTGAGCAGTTCTTC
few	TRBJ2-1	NA	TRBV20-1	CSARVPGASYNEQFF	TGCAGTGCTAGAGTACCGGGGGCCTCCTACAATGAGCAGTTCTTC
NA	TRBJ2-7	NA	TRBV20-1	CSARVYSYEQYF	TGCAGTGCTAGGGTCTACTCCTACGAGCAGTACTTC
NA	TRBJ2-6	TRBD1	TRBV29-1	CSVEDRDSEISGANVLTF	TGCAGCGTTGAAGATAGGGACAGTGAGATCTCTGGGGCCAACGTCCTGACTTTC
NA	TRBJ1-1	TRBD1	TRBV10-3	CAISSDRGNTEAFF	TGTGCCATCAGCTCGGACAGGGGGAACACTGAAGCTTTCTTT
few	TRBJ2-3	TRBD2	TRBV3-1	CASSQDTPLRTSGSTDTQYF	TGTGCCAGCAGCCAAGATACTCCCCTTAGGACTAGCGGGAGCACAGATACGCAGTATTTT
NA	TRBJ2-7	NA	TRBV5-1	CASSLADGVYEQYF	TGCGCCAGCAGCTTGGCCGATGGGGTTTACGAGCAGTACTTC
NA	TRBJ2-1	TRBD2	TRBV7-8	CASSFMASGAEVMDEQFF	TGTGCCAGCAGCTTTATGGCTAGCGGGGCCGAGGTGATGGATGAGCAGTTCTTC
NA	TRBJ2-1	NA	TRBV7-2	CASSTSSGNEQFF	TGTGCCAGCAGCACATCTAGTGGCAATGAGCAGTTCTTC
NA	TRBJ2-5	NA	TRBV4-3	CASSQGVMVETQYF	TGCGCCAGCAGCCAAGGGGTGATGGTCGAGACCCAGTACTTC
few	TRBJ1-1	TRBD1	TRBV7-2	CASSLAQGAEAFF	TGTGCCAGCAGCCTAGCACAGGGGGCTGAAGCTTTCTTT
NA	TRBJ2-3	NA	TRBV12-3/TRBV12-4	CASSPFTTDAQYF	TGTGCCAGCAGCCCCTTTACCACAGATGCGCAGTATTTT
NA	TRBJ2-1	TRBD2	TRBV12-3/TRBV12-4	CASTSGLVIYNEQFF	TGTGCCAGCACCTCAGGACTAGTGATTTACAATGAGCAGTTCTTC
few	TRBJ2-6	TRBD1	TRBV7-2	CASSLEPTGAGANVLTF	TGTGCCAGCAGCTTAGAACCGACAGGGGCTGGGGCCAACGTCCTGACTTTC
NA	TRBJ2-3	NA	TRBV11-2	CASSSRGGDTQYF	TGTGCCAGCAGCTCCCGCGGCGGCGATACGCAGTATTTT
NA	TRBJ1-6	TRBD1	TRBV5-1	CASSQRDRDNSPLHF	TGCGCCAGCAGCCAACGGGACAGGGATAATTCACCCCTCCACTTT
few	TRBJ2-1	TRBD2	TRBV5-1	CASRTSGLDEQFF	TGCGCCAGCCGAACTAGCGGGTTGGATGAGCAGTTCTTC
NA	TRBJ1-6	NA	TRBV28	CASNTGTNSPLHF	TGTGCCAGTAACACGGGGACAAATTCACCCCTCCACTTT
NA	TRBJ2-7	NA	TRBV7-2	CASNLARSSYEQYF	TGTGCCAGCAACCTCGCAAGGAGCTCCTACGAGCAGTACTTC
few	TRBJ2-5	NA	TRBV7-2	CASSLVDRETQYF	TGTGCCAGCAGCTTAGTCGACAGGGAGACCCAGTACTTC
NA	TRBJ2-1	TRBD2	TRBV20-1	CSAKGLAGAYNEQFF	TGCAGTGCTAAAGGACTAGCGGGAGCCTACAATGAGCAGTTCTTC
NA	TRBJ2-1	TRBD1	TRBV20-1	CSARGTGYNEQFF	TGCAGTGCTAGGGGGACAGGTTACAATGAGCAGTTCTTC
NA	TRBJ2-7	TRBD2	TRBV29-1	CSVDGAGVIQYF	TGCAGCGTTGATGGGGCGGGAGTGATCCAGTACTTC
NA	TRBJ2-5	TRBD2	TRBV7-2	CASSLQAGGMYF	TGTGCCAGCAGCTTACAGGCGGGAGGGATGTACTTC
NA	TRBJ2-7	NA	TRBV20-1	CSARAGGVYEQYF	TGCAGTGCTAGAGCTGGCGGTGTTTACGAGCAGTACTTC
NA	TRBJ2-3	NA	TRBV5-4	CASSLLQADTQYF	TGTGCCAGCAGCTTGCTCCAGGCAGATACGCAGTATTTT
NA	TRBJ2-7	TRBD1	TRBV29-1	CSVRGGRLYEQYF	TGCAGCGTTCGAGGGGGCAGACTCTACGAGCAGTACTTC
few	TRBJ1-6	NA	TRBV5-8	CASSNGRQNSPLHF	TGTGCCAGCAGCAACGGGCGACAAAATTCACCCCTCCACTTT
NA	TRBJ1-5	NA	TRBV7-9	CASSSQSPDGFGQPQHF	TGTGCCAGCAGCTCACAAAGCCCCGACGGGTTTGGCCAGCCCCAGCATTTT
few	TRBJ2-6	TRBD1	TRBV2	CASSRQGALSGANVLTF	TGTGCCAGCAGTCGACAGGGGGCTCTATCTGGGGCCAACGTCCTGACTTTC
few	TRBJ1-2	NA	TRBV12-3/TRBV12-4	CASSFRLLKGYTF	TGTGCCAGCAGTTTCCGCCTCCTTAAGGGCTACACCTTC
few	TRBJ2-5	NA	TRBV12-3/TRBV12-4	CASSLSIGLETQYF	TGTGCCAGCAGTTTAAGTATAGGGTTGGAGACCCAGTACTTC
NA	TRBJ1-2	NA	TRBV6-5	CASSPGTASYGYTF	TGTGCCAGCAGCCCTGGGACGGCCTCCTATGGCTACACCTTC